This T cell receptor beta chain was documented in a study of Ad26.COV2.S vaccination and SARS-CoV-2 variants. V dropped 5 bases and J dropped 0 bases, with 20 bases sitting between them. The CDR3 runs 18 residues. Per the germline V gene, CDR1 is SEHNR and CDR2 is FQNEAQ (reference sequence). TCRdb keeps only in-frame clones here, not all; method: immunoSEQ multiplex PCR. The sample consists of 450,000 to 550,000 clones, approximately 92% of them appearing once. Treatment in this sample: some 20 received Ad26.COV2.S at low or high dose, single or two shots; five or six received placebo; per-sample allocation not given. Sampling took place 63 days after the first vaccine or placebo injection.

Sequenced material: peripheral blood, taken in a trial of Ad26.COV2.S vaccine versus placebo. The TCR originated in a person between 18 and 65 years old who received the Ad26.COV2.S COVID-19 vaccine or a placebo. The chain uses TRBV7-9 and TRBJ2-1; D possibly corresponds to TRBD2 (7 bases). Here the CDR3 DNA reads TGTGCCAGCAGCGCACTGGGGGGGCGCGTTGTCTCCTACAATGAGCAGTTCTTC. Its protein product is CASSALGGRVVSYNEQFF.